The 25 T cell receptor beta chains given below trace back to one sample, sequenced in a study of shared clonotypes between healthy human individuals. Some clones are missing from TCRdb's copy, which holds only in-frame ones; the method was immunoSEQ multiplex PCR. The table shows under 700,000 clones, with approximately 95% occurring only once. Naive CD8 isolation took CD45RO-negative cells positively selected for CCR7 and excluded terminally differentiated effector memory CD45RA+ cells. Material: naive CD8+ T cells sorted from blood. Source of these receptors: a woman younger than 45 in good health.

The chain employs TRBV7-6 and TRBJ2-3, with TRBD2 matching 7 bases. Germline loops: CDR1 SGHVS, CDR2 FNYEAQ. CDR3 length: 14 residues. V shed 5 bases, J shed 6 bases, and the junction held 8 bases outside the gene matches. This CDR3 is CASSPPRLADTQYF. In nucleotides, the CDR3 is TGTGCCAGCAGCCCCCCCCGACTAGCTGATACGCAGTATTTT.

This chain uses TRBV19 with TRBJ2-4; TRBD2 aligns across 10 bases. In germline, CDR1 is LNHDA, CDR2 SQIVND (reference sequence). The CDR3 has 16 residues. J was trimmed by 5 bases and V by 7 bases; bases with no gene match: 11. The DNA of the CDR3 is TGTGCCAGTAAGGGAAGCGGGAGGGCCGCCGAAAACATTCAGTACTTC. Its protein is CASKGSGRAAENIQYF.

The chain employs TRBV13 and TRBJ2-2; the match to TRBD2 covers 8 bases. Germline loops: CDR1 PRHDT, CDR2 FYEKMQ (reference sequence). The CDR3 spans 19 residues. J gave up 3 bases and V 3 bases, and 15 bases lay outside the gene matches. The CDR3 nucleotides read TGTGCCAGCAGCTTGGAGGAGGCGGGAGGCCTTAAAGACACCGGGGAGCTGTTTTTT. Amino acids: CASSLEEAGGLKDTGELFF.

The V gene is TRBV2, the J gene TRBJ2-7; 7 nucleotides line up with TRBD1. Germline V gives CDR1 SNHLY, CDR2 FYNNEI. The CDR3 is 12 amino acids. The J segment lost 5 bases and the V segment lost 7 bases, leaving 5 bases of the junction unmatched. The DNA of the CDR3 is TGTGCCAGCATCGACAGGGCCAACGAGCAGTACTTC. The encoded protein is CASIDRANEQYF.

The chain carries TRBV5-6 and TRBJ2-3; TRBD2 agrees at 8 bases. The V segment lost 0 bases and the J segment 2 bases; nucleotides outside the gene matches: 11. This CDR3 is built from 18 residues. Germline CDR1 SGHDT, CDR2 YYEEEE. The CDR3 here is CASSLAGLAGLNTDTQYF. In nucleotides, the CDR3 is TGTGCCAGCAGCTTGGCTGGGCTAGCGGGCCTAAACACAGATACGCAGTATTTT.

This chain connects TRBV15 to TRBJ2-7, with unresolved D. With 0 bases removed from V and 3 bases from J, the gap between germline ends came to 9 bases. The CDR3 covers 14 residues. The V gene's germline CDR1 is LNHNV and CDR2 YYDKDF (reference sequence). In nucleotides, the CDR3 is TGTGCCACCAGCAGAGACTTCTCTTTCTACGAGCAGTACTTC. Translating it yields CATSRDFSFYEQYF.

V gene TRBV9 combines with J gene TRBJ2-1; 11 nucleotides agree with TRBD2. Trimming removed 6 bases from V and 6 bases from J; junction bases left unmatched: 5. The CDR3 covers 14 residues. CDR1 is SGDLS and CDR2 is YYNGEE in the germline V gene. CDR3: CASTGLAGINEQFF. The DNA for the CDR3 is TGTGCCAGCACTGGACTAGCGGGTATCAATGAGCAGTTCTTC.

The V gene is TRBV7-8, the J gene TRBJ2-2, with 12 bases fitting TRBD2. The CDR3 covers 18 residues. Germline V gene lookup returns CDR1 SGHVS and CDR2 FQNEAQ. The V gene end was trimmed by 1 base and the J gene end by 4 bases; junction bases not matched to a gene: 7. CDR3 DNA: TGTGCCAGCAGCTTAGGGGGACTAGCGGGCCTTCGCACCGGGGAGCTGTTTTTT. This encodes CASSLGGLAGLRTGELFF. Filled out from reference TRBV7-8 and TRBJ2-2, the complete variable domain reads GAGVSQSPRYKVAKRGQDVALRCDPISGHVSLFWYQQALGQGPEFLTYFQNEAQLDKSGLPSDRFFAERPEGSVSTLKIQRTQQEDSAVYLCASSLGGLAGLRTGELFFGEGSRLTVL.

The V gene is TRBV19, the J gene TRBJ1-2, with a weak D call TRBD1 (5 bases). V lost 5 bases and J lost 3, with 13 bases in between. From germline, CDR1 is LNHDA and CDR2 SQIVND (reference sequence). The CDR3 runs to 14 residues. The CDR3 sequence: CASSQGIADYGYTF. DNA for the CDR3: TGTGCCAGTAGTCAGGGTATCGCGGACTATGGCTACACCTTC.

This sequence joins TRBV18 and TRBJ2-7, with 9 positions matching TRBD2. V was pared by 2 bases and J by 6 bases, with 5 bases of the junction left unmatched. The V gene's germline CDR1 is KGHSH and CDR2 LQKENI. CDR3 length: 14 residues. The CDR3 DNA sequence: TGTGCCAGCTCACCAGTGCCTAGCGGGATCGAGCAGTACTTC. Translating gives CASSPVPSGIEQYF.

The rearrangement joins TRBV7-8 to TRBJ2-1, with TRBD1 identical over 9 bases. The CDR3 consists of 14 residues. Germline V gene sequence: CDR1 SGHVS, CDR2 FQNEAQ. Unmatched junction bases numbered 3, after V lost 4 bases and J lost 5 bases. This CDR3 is CASSWTGANNEQFF. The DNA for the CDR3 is TGTGCCAGCAGCTGGACAGGGGCTAACAATGAGCAGTTCTTC.

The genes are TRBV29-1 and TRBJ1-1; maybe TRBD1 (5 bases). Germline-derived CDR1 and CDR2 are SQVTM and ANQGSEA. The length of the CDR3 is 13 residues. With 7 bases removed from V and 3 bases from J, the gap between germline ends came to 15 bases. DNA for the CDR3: TGCAGCGGGGGGAAAGGGGCAGACACTGAAGCTTTCTTT. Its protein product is CSGGKGADTEAFF. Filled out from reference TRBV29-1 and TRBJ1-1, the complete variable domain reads SAVISQKPSRDICQRGTSLTIQCQVDSQVTMMFWYRQQPGQSLTLIATANQGSEATYESGFVIDKFPISRPNLTFSTLTVSNMSPEDSSIYLCSGGKGADTEAFFGQGTRLTVV.

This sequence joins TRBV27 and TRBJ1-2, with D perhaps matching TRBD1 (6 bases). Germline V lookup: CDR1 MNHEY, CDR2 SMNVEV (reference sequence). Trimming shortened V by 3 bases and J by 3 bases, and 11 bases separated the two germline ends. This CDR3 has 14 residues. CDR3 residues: CASSFVGADYGYTF. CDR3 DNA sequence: TGTGCCAGCAGTTTTGTGGGGGCGGACTATGGCTACACCTTC.

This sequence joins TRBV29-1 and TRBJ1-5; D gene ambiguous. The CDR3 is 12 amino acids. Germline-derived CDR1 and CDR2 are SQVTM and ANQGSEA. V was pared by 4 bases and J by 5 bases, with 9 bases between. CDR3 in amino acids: CSVGDGDQPQHF. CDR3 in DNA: TGCAGCGTTGGAGATGGAGATCAGCCCCAGCATTTT. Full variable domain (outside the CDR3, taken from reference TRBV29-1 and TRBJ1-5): SAVISQKPSRDICQRGTSLTIQCQVDSQVTMMFWYRQQPGQSLTLIATANQGSEATYESGFVIDKFPISRPNLTFSTLTVSNMSPEDSSIYLCSVGDGDQPQHFGDGTRLSIL.

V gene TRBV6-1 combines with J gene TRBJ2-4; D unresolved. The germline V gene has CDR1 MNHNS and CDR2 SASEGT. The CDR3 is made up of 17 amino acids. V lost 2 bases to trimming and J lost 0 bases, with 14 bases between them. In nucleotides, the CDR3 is TGTGCCAGCAGTGAATTTACGGGTACTCTAGCCAAAAACATTCAGTACTTC. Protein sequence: CASSEFTGTLAKNIQYF.

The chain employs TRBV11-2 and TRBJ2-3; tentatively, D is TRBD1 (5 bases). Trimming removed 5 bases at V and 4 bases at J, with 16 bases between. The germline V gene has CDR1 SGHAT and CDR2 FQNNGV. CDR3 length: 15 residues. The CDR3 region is CASSPEFQGSDTQYF. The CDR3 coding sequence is TGTGCCAGCAGCCCAGAGTTCCAGGGTTCAGATACGCAGTATTTT.

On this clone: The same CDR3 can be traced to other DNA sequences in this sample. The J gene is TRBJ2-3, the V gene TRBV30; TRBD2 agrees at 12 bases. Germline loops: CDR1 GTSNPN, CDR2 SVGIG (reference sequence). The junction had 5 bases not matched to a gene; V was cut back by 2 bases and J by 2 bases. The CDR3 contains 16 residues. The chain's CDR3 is CAWSIGLAGITDTQYF. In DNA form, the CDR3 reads TGTGCCTGGAGTATAGGACTAGCGGGGATCACAGATACGCAGTATTTT.

The CDR3 loop is CASSERRALGELFF. DNA for the CDR3: TGCGCCAGCAGTGAGAGGAGGGCCCTCGGGGAGCTGTTTTTT. This chain connects TRBV10-2 to TRBJ2-2; D possibly corresponds to TRBD2 (6 bases). The CDR3 loop spans 14 amino acids. Germline CDR1 WSHSY, CDR2 SAAADI. Trimming cost V 2 bases and J 7 bases, with 11 bases left between them.

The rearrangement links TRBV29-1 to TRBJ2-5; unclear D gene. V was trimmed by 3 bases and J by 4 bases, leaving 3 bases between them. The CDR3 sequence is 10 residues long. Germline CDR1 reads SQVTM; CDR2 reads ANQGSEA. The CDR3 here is CSVERETQYF. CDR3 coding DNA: TGCAGCGTTGAGAGAGAGACCCAGTACTTC.

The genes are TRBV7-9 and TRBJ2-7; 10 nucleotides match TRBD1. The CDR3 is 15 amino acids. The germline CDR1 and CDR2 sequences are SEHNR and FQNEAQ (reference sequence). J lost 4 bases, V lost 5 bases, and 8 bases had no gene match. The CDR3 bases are TGTGCCAGCAGCCCGGGGGACAGGGGTTCTTACGAGCAGTACTTC. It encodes CASSPGDRGSYEQYF.

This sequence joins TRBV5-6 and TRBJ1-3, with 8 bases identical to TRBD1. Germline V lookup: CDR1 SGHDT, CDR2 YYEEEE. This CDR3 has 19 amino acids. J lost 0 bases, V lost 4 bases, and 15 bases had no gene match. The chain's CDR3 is CASSLRDRHYPSSGNTIYF. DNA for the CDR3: TGTGCCAGCAGCCTCCGGGACAGGCATTACCCTTCCTCTGGAAACACCATATATTTT.

CDR3 sequence: CASSKRGRFHYGYTF. The CDR3 nucleotides read TGTGCCAGCAGCAAAAGGGGCAGGTTTCACTATGGCTACACCTTC. The chain uses TRBV21-1 and TRBJ1-2; TRBD1, as called in the table, went unchecked against the DNA. TRBV21-1 is assigned pseudogene status. There are 15 residues in the CDR3.

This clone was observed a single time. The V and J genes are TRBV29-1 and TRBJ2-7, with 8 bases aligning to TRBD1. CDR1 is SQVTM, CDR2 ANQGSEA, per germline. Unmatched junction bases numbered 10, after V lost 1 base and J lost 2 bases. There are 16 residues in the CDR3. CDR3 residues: CSVEVGQGSPPYEQYF. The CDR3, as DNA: TGCAGCGTTGAAGTTGGACAGGGATCCCCCCCCTACGAGCAGTACTTC.

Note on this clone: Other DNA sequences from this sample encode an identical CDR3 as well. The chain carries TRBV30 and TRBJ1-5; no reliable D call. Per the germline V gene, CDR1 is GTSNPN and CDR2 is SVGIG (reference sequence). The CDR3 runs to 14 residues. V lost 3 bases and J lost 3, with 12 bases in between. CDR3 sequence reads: CAWSVMRTNQPQHF. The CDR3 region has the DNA TGTGCCTGGAGCGTAATGCGTACCAATCAGCCCCAGCATTTT.

The CDR3 nucleotides read TGTGCCAGCAGTTACGGGTCGGGCACTGAAGCTTTCTTT. Its protein is CASSYGSGTEAFF. The rearrangement links TRBV5-6 to TRBJ1-1, with D unresolved. CDR1 SGHDT and CDR2 YYEEEE come from the germline V gene. Trimming pared 5 bases from V and 4 bases from J, leaving 12 bases between. The CDR3 extends over 13 amino acids.